The 27 T cell receptor beta chains reported below all come from one sample, sequenced in a study of T cells after yellow fever vaccination. TCRdb re-called the 5' RACE reads with MiXCR, one entry per CDR3 protein. This table holds 300,000 or so distinct CDR3 sequences, 6.8% found once. This specimen consisted of PBMCs, obtained around 45 days after the first yellow fever vaccination. The source of these receptors is a man aged 18 to 30 who received the YFV17D yellow fever vaccine.

This clonotype was detected a few times. The genes are TRBV5-6 and TRBJ2-2, with 8 bases identical to TRBD2. V lost 4 bases and J lost 4; bases outside the gene matches: 6. The CDR3 sequence is 15 residues long. Per the germline V gene, CDR1 is SGHDT and CDR2 is YYEEEE. For the CDR3, the DNA is TGTGCCAGCAGCCCGGGACTAGGAATCACCGGGGAGCTGTTTTTT. Translated, it gives CASSPGLGITGELFF.

This clonotype occurred a few times. The genes are TRBV11-2 and TRBJ1-6; the D is unclear. Looked up from germline, CDR1 is SGHAT and CDR2 is FQNNGV. V shed 1 base and J shed 4 bases, with 5 bases lying between them. CDR3 size: 14 residues. This CDR3 is CASSLVTYNSPLHF. CDR3 in DNA: TGTGCCAGCAGCTTAGTGACGTATAATTCACCCCTCCACTTT.

The chain couples TRBV6-1 to TRBJ1-5; D is uncertain. Trimming removed 7 bases at V and 2 bases at J, with 12 bases between. CDR1 and CDR2 (germline): MNHNS, SASEGT. This CDR3 is 14 amino acids long. The CDR3 reads CASKMEGGNQPQHF. The CDR3 nucleotides are TGTGCCAGCAAAATGGAGGGTGGCAATCAGCCCCAGCATTTT.

This clonotype was detected only a few times. CDR3: CSVEPGPEWTDTQYF. CDR3 in DNA: TGCAGCGTTGAACCGGGTCCCGAATGGACAGATACGCAGTATTTT. The V gene is TRBV29-1, the J gene TRBJ2-3; D ambiguous. The CDR3 is 15 residues long. Looked up from germline, CDR1 is SQVTM and CDR2 is ANQGSEA. Trimming removed 2 bases from V and 3 bases from J, with 15 bases in between.

This clonotype was seen only a few times. The chain carries TRBV4-2 and TRBJ2-7; 10 bases align to TRBD2. The CDR3 is 15 residues long. Germline CDR1 reads LGHNA; CDR2 reads YNFKEQ. Losses at the gene ends were 3 bases for V and 4 bases for J; bases not matched to a gene: 6. CDR3 bases: TGTGCCAGCAGCCAGGTAGCGGGGGGCAATTACGAGCAGTACGTC. It codes for CASSQVAGGNYEQYV.

The chain couples TRBV7-2 to TRBJ1-3, with 7 bases matching TRBD1. The V and J ends lost 5 bases and 4 bases, in that order; junction bases with no gene match: 14. The CDR3 has 17 amino acids. Germline V gene data show CDR1 as SGHTA and CDR2 as FQGNSA. CDR3 nucleotide sequence: TGTGCCAGCAGCCCATCCCGACAGGGTTCAGCCGGAAACACCATATATTTT. This sequence encodes CASSPSRQGSAGNTIYF.

Here the CDR3 DNA reads TGTGCCAGCAGCACCGGTCTAGCGGCATACAATGAGCAGTTCTTC. As protein: CASSTGLAAYNEQFF. The chain carries TRBV7-7 and TRBJ2-1, with 7 bases fitting TRBD2. The CDR3 consists of 15 residues. Per the germline V gene, CDR1 is SSHAT and CDR2 is FNYEAQ (reference sequence). Trimming at V came to 5 bases and at J to 4 bases, leaving 8 bases not matched to a gene.

This clonotype has just a few counts. The rearrangement links TRBV10-3 to TRBJ1-2; 7 bases align to TRBD1. CDR3 length: 14 amino acids. The V gene's germline CDR1 is ENHRY and CDR2 SYGVKD. Trimming cost V 4 bases and J 6 bases; bases outside gene matches: 8. CDR3: CAISGGTALNGYTF. CDR3 sequence (DNA): TGTGCCATCAGTGGGGGGACAGCTTTAAATGGCTACACCTTC.

This chain links TRBV27 with TRBJ1-6, with TRBD1 as a possible D gene (6 bases). This CDR3 is 17 amino acids long. The V gene's germline CDR1 is MNHEY and CDR2 SMNVEV (reference sequence). Deletions cut 10 bases from V and 7 bases from J, with 26 bases between. CDR3 region: CATRLWGAYAENSPLHF. CDR3 sequence (DNA): TGTGCCACCCGGCTCTGGGGGGCATACGCCGAGAATTCACCCCTCCACTTT.

This clonotype was found many times. The chain employs TRBV20-1 and TRBJ1-6; no clear D gene. Trimming took 3 bases from V and 6 from J, leaving 6 bases between them. The CDR3 runs to 12 residues. Germline V CDR1 and CDR2: DFQATT, SNEGSKA (reference sequence). CDR3 DNA: TGCAGTGCTAGTCAGTCTAATTCACCCCTCCACTTT. Translated, it gives CSASQSNSPLHF.

This clonotype was counted many times. V gene TRBV10-3 combines with J gene TRBJ2-3; D tentatively fits TRBD1 or TRBD2 (5 bases each). The CDR3 runs to 14 residues. Trimming took 3 bases from V and 2 from J, leaving 9 bases between them. CDR1 is ENHRY and CDR2 is SYGVKD in the germline V gene. CDR3 region: CAISEWGYTDTQYF. In DNA, the CDR3 is TGTGCCATCAGTGAATGGGGGTACACAGATACGCAGTATTTT.

The chain links TRBV10-3 to TRBJ2-2; TRBD1 is a possible D gene (6 bases). Trimming stripped 6 bases from V and 0 bases from J, with 17 bases between. The CDR3 length is 17 residues. Germline-derived CDR1 and CDR2 are ENHRY and SYGVKD. CDR3 sequence (DNA): TGTGCCATCAGGCCCGCTGCAGGGGATGCGAACACCGGGGAGCTGTTTTTT. This codes for CAIRPAAGDANTGELFF.

This clonotype was found many times. CDR3 in DNA: TGTGCCTGGAGTTGGGGGGACAGTAATGAAAAACTGTTTTTT. This gives the protein CAWSWGDSNEKLFF. The gene calls are TRBV30 and TRBJ1-4; 7 bases map to TRBD1. The J segment lost 4 bases and the V segment lost 2 bases, leaving 4 bases of the junction unmatched. The CDR3 has 14 residues. The germline V gene has CDR1 GTSNPN and CDR2 SVGIG (reference sequence).

The chain combines TRBV7-3 with TRBJ1-2, with 9 nucleotides matching TRBD1. This CDR3 contains 16 residues. The V gene's germline CDR1 is SGHTA and CDR2 FQGTGA. The junction had 11 bases not matched to a gene; V was cut back by 5 bases and J by 4 bases. The CDR3 bases are TGTGCCAGCAGCCCCCGTCCCGGGACAGGGACCTATGGCTACACCTTC. Protein product: CASSPRPGTGTYGYTF.

The chain is built from TRBV19 and TRBJ2-2, with D unresolved. Per the germline V gene, CDR1 is LNHDA and CDR2 is SQIVND (reference sequence). Trimming left V 0 bases short and J 5 bases short, with 13 bases between. This CDR3 has 16 amino acids. The CDR3 bases are TGTGCCAGTAGTATAGATCGTATGGGTCGGACCGGGGAGCTGTTTTTT. Translation gives CASSIDRMGRTGELFF.

The rearrangement joins TRBV7-9 to TRBJ1-1, with a possible D match to TRBD1 (5 bases). The CDR3 is made up of 15 amino acids. Germline assignment: CDR1 SEHNR and CDR2 FQNEAQ (reference sequence). Trimming removed 5 bases at V and 2 bases at J, with 15 bases between. The CDR3, as DNA: TGTGCCAGCAGCCGGTCCGGGGCTCTCAACACTGAAGCTTTCTTT. Its translation is CASSRSGALNTEAFF.

This clonotype was seen only a few times. V and J are TRBV29-1 and TRBJ2-1; D tentatively fits TRBD1 or TRBD2 (6 bases each). Germline V gives CDR1 SQVTM, CDR2 ANQGSEA. The germline V and J ends were trimmed by 3 bases and 10 bases, with 19 bases remaining between them. This CDR3 region has 14 residues. The CDR3 DNA is TGCAGCGTTGATTCGGGGGCCCGGGGGCCAGAGCAGTTCTTC. As protein: CSVDSGARGPEQFF.

The sample holds a few counts of this clonotype. The V call is TRBV6-1, the J call TRBJ1-1; 12 bases align to TRBD1. V lost 3 bases and J lost 3; bases outside the gene matches: 8. The CDR3 spans 17 residues. Germline CDR1 is MNHNS and CDR2 is SASEGT. CDR3 region: CASSDSRDRGRDTEAFF. The CDR3 coding sequence is TGTGCCAGCAGTGATTCCCGGGACAGGGGGCGAGACACTGAAGCTTTCTTT.

This clonotype was seen a handful of times. The gene calls are TRBV7-9 and TRBJ1-1; D gene unclear. Deletions cut 3 bases from V and 6 bases from J, with 8 bases between. The CDR3 totals 12 residues. CDR1 and CDR2 from the germline V gene are SEHNR and FQNEAQ (reference sequence). The CDR3 nucleotides are TGTGCCAGCAGCTTTCAAACAGCTGAAGCTTTCTTT. It codes for CASSFQTAEAFF. The full variable domain, in which reference TRBV7-9 and TRBJ1-1 provide the parts outside the CDR3, is DTGVSQNPRHKITKRGQNVTFRCDPISEHNRLYWYRQTLGQGPEFLTYFQNEAQLEKSRLLSDRFSAERPKGSFSTLEIQRTEQGDSAMYLCASSFQTAEAFFGQGTRLTVV.

The CDR3 sequence: CASNLGWGEDTEAFF. The CDR3 region has the DNA TGCGCCAGCAACCTGGGGTGGGGGGAGGACACTGAAGCTTTCTTT. The chain uses TRBV5-1 and TRBJ1-1, with D perhaps TRBD1 (5 bases). Germline V CDR1 and CDR2: SGHRS, YFSETQ. This CDR3 has 15 amino acids. Trimming left V 6 bases short and J 3 bases short, with 18 bases between.

This clonotype has a handful of counts. V usage is TRBV13 and J usage is TRBJ2-3; either TRBD1 or TRBD2 may fit D (5 bases each). The germline V gene encodes CDR1 PRHDT and CDR2 FYEKMQ (reference sequence). V gave up 5 bases and J gave up 0 bases, with 15 bases separating them. The CDR3 contains 16 residues. The CDR3 protein is CASSLTGWGSTDTQYF. CDR3 coding DNA: TGTGCCAGCAGCCTCACCGGGTGGGGGAGCACAGATACGCAGTATTTT.

The V and J genes are TRBV7-6 and TRBJ2-1; the match to TRBD2 covers 10 bases. This CDR3 region has 16 residues. V was clipped by 5 bases and J by 9 bases; unmatched bases: 13. Germline values: CDR1 SGHVS, CDR2 FNYEAQ. The CDR3 spells CASSPGTSELQFEQFF. CDR3 bases: TGTGCCAGCAGCCCCGGGACTAGCGAGCTACAATTTGAGCAGTTCTTC.

The chain has TRBV20-1 and TRBJ2-2; the match to TRBD2 covers 14 bases. After removal of 6 bases from V and 6 bases from J, the junction contained 6 bases not matched to a gene. Germline V gives CDR1 DFQATT, CDR2 SNEGSKA (reference sequence). The CDR3 extends over 15 amino acids. In DNA form, the CDR3 reads TGCAGTGCCCCAGGACTAGCGGGGGGTCCCGGGGAGCTGTTTTTT. Encoded protein: CSAPGLAGGPGELFF.

This clonotype came up a few times. This rearrangement joins TRBV19 to TRBJ2-5; D is unresolved. Germline CDR1 is LNHDA and CDR2 is SQIVND (reference sequence). CDR3 length equals 15 residues. Trimming cost V 5 bases and J 5 bases, with 18 bases left between them. CDR3 nucleotide sequence: TGTGCCAGTAGTCCAACGGGCCTTCTGGGGGAGACCCAGTACTTC. Translation: CASSPTGLLGETQYF.

This clonotype was counted ten times or more. This chain links TRBV21-1 with TRBJ2-1. TRBV21-1 is recorded as a pseudogene. The CDR3 totals 12 residues. This CDR3 reads CATEWQVNEQFF. In DNA, the CDR3 is TGTGCCACCGAGTGGCAGGTCAATGAGCAGTTCTTC.

This clonotype was counted only a few times. The rearrangement uses TRBV4-3 and TRBJ2-7, with 7 bases matching TRBD1. V lost 10 bases and J lost 1; bases outside the gene matches: 10. This CDR3 contains 14 residues. Germline loops: CDR1 LGHNA, CDR2 YSLEER. The CDR3 loop is CATSTGLESYEQYF. In nucleotides, the CDR3 is TGCGCCACCTCGACAGGGTTGGAATCCTACGAGCAGTACTTC.

V gene TRBV3-1 combines with J gene TRBJ1-4, with a tentative D call TRBD1 (5 bases). V lost 3 bases and J 0 bases, leaving 11 bases between the germline ends. This CDR3 is built from 16 residues. The germline gives CDR1 LGHDT, CDR2 YNNKEL (reference sequence). CDR3 nucleotide sequence: TGTGCCAGCAGCCACCGGGACGGCACAACTAATGAAAAACTGTTTTTT. It encodes CASSHRDGTTNEKLFF.